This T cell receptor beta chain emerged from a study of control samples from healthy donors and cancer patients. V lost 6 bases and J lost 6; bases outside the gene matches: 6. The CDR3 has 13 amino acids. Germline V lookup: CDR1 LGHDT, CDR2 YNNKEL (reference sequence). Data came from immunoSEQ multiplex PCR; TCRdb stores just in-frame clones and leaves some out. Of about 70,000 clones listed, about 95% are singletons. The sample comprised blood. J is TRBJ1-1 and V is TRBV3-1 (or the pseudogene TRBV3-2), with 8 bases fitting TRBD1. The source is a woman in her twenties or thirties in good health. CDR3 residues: CASSQDRAPEAFF. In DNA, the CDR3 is TGTGCCAGCAGTCAGGACAGGGCCCCTGAAGCTTTCTTT.